This section outlines one T cell receptor beta chain sequence together with its context. RNA totalling roughly 0.45 to 1 ug underwent reverse transcription with random hexamers. TCRdb called the immunoSEQ multiplex PCR reads again in MiXCR, with one record for every CDR3 protein. The sample carries about 200,000 distinct CDR3 sequences, around 90% recorded once. The data derive from a study of CD8 T cells in Susac syndrome. This CDR3 comprises 14 residues. Germline values: CDR1 SGHTA, CDR2 FQGNSA. Trimming took 5 bases from V and 4 from J; bases not matched to a gene: 8. Source material: CD8+ T cells from PBMCs. The rearrangement links TRBV7-2 to TRBJ2-7; 7 nucleotides agree with TRBD1. This TCR derives from a human donor with multiple sclerosis. The CDR3, as DNA: TGTGCCAGCAGCCCGGACAGGTTCGGATACGAGCAGTACTTC. It encodes CASSPDRFGYEQYF.